These 21 T cell receptor beta chains were all obtained from the same sample, sequenced in a study of cytomegalovirus exposure and HLA in healthy donors. The PCR employed 60 Vbeta primers together with 13 Jbeta primers. The protocol was immunoSEQ multiplex PCR, while the TCRdb copy is restricted to in-frame clones and leaves out a portion. The top ten hold approximately 2.4% of the sample, which has 250,000 to 350,000 clones, approximately 90% seen once. Sample: PBMCs. The receptors here all came from a woman between 18 and 29 years old in good health and CMV-seronegative.

Of note for this clone: The conserved final phenylalanine or tryptophan is absent from the CDR3, which likely points to a read error. V and J are TRBV6-1 and TRBJ1-2, with TRBD1 matching 7 bases. V shed 0 bases and J 3 bases; nucleotides not matched to a gene: 4. This CDR3 comprises 15 residues. The germline gives CDR1 MNHNS, CDR2 SASEGT. This CDR3 reads CASSEAGTVYYGYTL. The DNA for the CDR3 is TGTGCCAGCAGTGAAGCGGGGACAGTTTACTATGGCTACACCCTC.

This rearrangement joins TRBV10-3 to TRBJ1-2; 10 positions agree with TRBD1. This CDR3 has 14 amino acids. The junction had 5 bases not matched to a gene; V was cut back by 4 bases and J by 6 bases. Germline V gives CDR1 ENHRY, CDR2 SYGVKD. CDR3 coding DNA: TGTGCCATCAGTGGTCGACAGGGGGCAGATGGCTACACCTTC. It yields the protein CAISGRQGADGYTF.

This rearrangement joins TRBV13 to TRBJ1-6; 10 nucleotides line up with TRBD1. Germline CDR1 reads PRHDT; CDR2 reads FYEKMQ (reference sequence). V was pared by 4 bases and J by 9 bases, with 6 bases of the junction left unmatched. The CDR3 has 15 residues. Here the CDR3 DNA reads TGTGCCAGCAGCTCCCGACAGGGGGCAGGTTCACCCCTCCACTTT. As protein: CASSSRQGAGSPLHF.

The rearrangement joins TRBV5-1 to TRBJ2-1; the match to TRBD2 covers 10 bases. V lost 0 bases and J lost 0; bases outside the gene matches: 0. This CDR3 is 16 amino acids long. Looked up from germline, CDR1 is SGHRS and CDR2 is YFSETQ. The CDR3 bases are TGCGCCAGCAGCTTGGCTAGCGGGAGCTCCTACAATGAGCAGTTCTTC. The encoded protein is CASSLASGSSYNEQFF.

A remark on this clone: Other DNA sequences of this sample code for an identical CDR3. The CDR3 here is CASLRTDTQYF. In nucleotides, the CDR3 is TGTGCCAGTTTACGGACTGATACGCAGTATTTT. The V gene is TRBV6-6, the J gene TRBJ2-3, with a weak D call TRBD2 (5 bases). Germline CDR1 reads MNHNY; CDR2 reads SVGAGI (reference sequence). V lost 9 bases and J lost 6, with 10 bases in between. The CDR3 has 11 amino acids.

This rearrangement joins TRBV11-2 to TRBJ1-1; the D gene is possibly TRBD1 (6 bases). From germline, CDR1 is SGHAT and CDR2 FQNNGV. Trimming cost V 6 bases and J 1 base, with 9 bases left between them. The CDR3 length is 13 residues. CDR3 sequence: CASRLDRNTEAFF. The CDR3 DNA reads TGTGCCAGCAGATTGGACAGGAACACTGAAGCTTTCTTT.

The chain employs TRBV9 and TRBJ2-1, with D possibly matching TRBD2 (5 bases). The CDR3 consists of 16 residues. In germline, CDR1 is SGDLS, CDR2 YYNGEE. Between the trimmed V and J ends, which lost 4 bases and 7 bases, there was a span of 21 bases. CDR3 nucleotide sequence: TGTGCCAGCAGCCCACGCGGGCTTAACGCTCTTAATGAGCAGTTCTTC. It specifies CASSPRGLNALNEQFF.

CDR3 sequence (DNA): TGCAGTGCTAGGCCAGGAGGGACCCAGTACTTC. Protein product: CSARPGGTQYF. J is TRBJ2-5 and V is TRBV20-1; a possible D gene is TRBD2 (5 bases). Germline loops: CDR1 DFQATT, CDR2 SNEGSKA (reference sequence). Trimming took off 3 bases at V and 7 bases at J, with 9 bases between the two ends. The length of the CDR3 is 11 residues.

CDR3 nucleotide sequence: TGTGCCAGCAGCTTCCCAGAGGGAGGGGTACTAAACACTGAAGCTTTCTTT. Translated, it gives CASSFPEGGVLNTEAFF. The J gene is TRBJ1-1, the V gene TRBV5-6; perhaps TRBD1 as D (5 bases). Per germline, CDR1 SGHDT and CDR2 YYEEEE. The CDR3 length is 17 residues. V dropped 2 bases and J dropped 2 bases, with 19 bases sitting between them.

This rearrangement joins TRBV9 to TRBJ1-5; 7 bases agree with TRBD1. CDR1 is SGDLS and CDR2 is YYNGEE in the germline V gene. V was pared by 0 bases and J by 3 bases, with 3 bases of the junction left unmatched. The CDR3 consists of 15 residues. CDR3 coding DNA: TGTGCCAGCAGCGTAGGAGGGGGCCCCAATCAGCCCCAGCATTTT. Translation: CASSVGGGPNQPQHF.

The chain carries TRBV5-1 and TRBJ2-1; tentatively, D is TRBD2 (6 bases). Germline V gene sequence: CDR1 SGHRS, CDR2 YFSETQ. This CDR3 has 15 residues. The ends were cut back, 3 bases at V and 1 base at J, with 11 bases in the middle. The CDR3 nucleotides read TGCGCCAGCAGCTGGCTGGGGGGATCCTACAATGAGCAGTTCTTC. It specifies CASSWLGGSYNEQFF.

A note on this clone: The junction does not match germline at one end; this may be a read error. The V and J genes are TRBV6-5 and TRBJ1-5; possible D gene TRBD1, 5 bases. There are 13 residues in the CDR3. CDR1 and CDR2 (germline): MNHEY, SVGAGI. The CDR3 is CASSYGGDQPRHF. DNA of the CDR3: TGTGCCAGCAGTTACGGGGGGGATCAGCCCCGGCATTTT.

The rearrangement links TRBV29-1 to TRBJ1-1; no definite D call. Germline-derived CDR1 and CDR2 are SQVTM and ANQGSEA. The CDR3 spans 11 residues. Trimming pared 7 bases from V and 4 bases from J, leaving 10 bases between. This CDR3 is CSGAVATEAFF. In nucleotides, the CDR3 is TGCAGCGGGGCCGTGGCCACTGAAGCTTTCTTT.

V gene TRBV9 combines with J gene TRBJ2-3, with a tentative D call TRBD2 (7 bases). Germline V lookup: CDR1 SGDLS, CDR2 YYNGEE. The CDR3 is 14 residues long. Trimming shortened V by 3 bases and J by 5 bases, and 13 bases separated the two germline ends. This CDR3 reads CASSAGGRGDTQYF. As DNA, the CDR3 is TGTGCCAGCAGCGCGGGGGGCCGGGGAGATACGCAGTATTTT.

The genes are TRBV10-3 and TRBJ1-2; D might be TRBD1 (5 bases). Germline CDR1 ENHRY, CDR2 SYGVKD. V was cut by 2 bases and J by 4 bases, with 11 bases left in between. This CDR3 region has 14 residues. CDR3 in amino acids: CAISEGREVYGYTF. The CDR3 DNA follows: TGTGCCATCAGTGAGGGCAGGGAGGTCTATGGCTACACCTTC.

The chain carries TRBV7-9 and TRBJ2-4; 7 bases line up with TRBD1. The CDR3 covers 18 residues. Trimming took 5 bases from V and 0 from J; bases not matched to a gene: 13. Looked up from germline, CDR1 is SEHNR and CDR2 is FQNEAQ (reference sequence). The CDR3 sequence is CASSATGWDSLAKNIQYF. CDR3 in DNA: TGTGCCAGCAGCGCAACCGGATGGGACAGTCTAGCCAAAAACATTCAGTACTTC.

The chain uses TRBV27 and TRBJ1-4; TRBD1 is a possible D gene (6 bases). The CDR3 covers 19 residues. Trimming took off 5 bases at V and 0 bases at J, with 22 bases between the two ends. Germline V gene data show CDR1 as MNHEY and CDR2 as SMNVEV (reference sequence). This chain's CDR3 is CASSLYRRTESATNEKLFF. As DNA, the CDR3 is TGTGCCAGCAGTCTATATCGGCGGACAGAAAGTGCAACTAATGAAAAACTGTTTTTT.

This rearrangement joins TRBV6-1 to TRBJ1-4; 7 bases map to TRBD1. CDR1 is MNHNS, CDR2 SASEGT, per germline. With 5 bases clipped from V and 8 bases from J, the junction kept 8 bases outside the gene matches. The CDR3 sequence is 14 residues long. The CDR3 loop reads CASSSQGMYEKLFF. The CDR3 DNA sequence: TGTGCCAGCAGTTCACAGGGGATGTACGAAAAACTGTTTTTT.

The chain is built from TRBV4-2 and TRBJ2-2; perhaps TRBD2 as D (6 bases). The CDR3 consists of 16 residues. Germline assignment: CDR1 LGHNA and CDR2 YNFKEQ. V lost 0 bases, J lost 8 bases, and 16 bases lay in between. The CDR3 DNA is TGTGCCAGCAGCCAAGATGGGACCGGGGGATTAGGGGAGCTGTTTTTT. It specifies CASSQDGTGGLGELFF.

The rearrangement links TRBV2 to TRBJ2-5; perhaps TRBD2 as D (7 bases). This CDR3 has 14 residues. Trimming cost V 3 bases and J 2 bases, with 10 bases left between them. Germline loops: CDR1 SNHLY, CDR2 FYNNEI. The CDR3 loop reads CASSDRGGQETQYF. As DNA, the CDR3 is TGTGCCAGCAGTGATAGGGGGGGACAAGAGACCCAGTACTTC.

The chain is built from TRBV11-2 and TRBJ2-1; a weak D match, TRBD1 (6 bases). This CDR3 contains 18 residues. Trimming pared 5 bases from V and 0 bases from J, leaving 20 bases between. CDR1 and CDR2 from the germline V gene are SGHAT and FQNNGV. CDR3 sequence reads: CASSPTQGQTFSYNEQFF. The CDR3 DNA reads TGTGCCAGCAGCCCCACCCAAGGACAGACCTTCTCCTACAATGAGCAGTTCTTC. The complete variable domain, with remaining parts taken from reference TRBV11-2 and TRBJ2-1, reads EAGVAQSPRYKIIEKRQSVAFWCNPISGHATLYWYQQILGQGPKLLIQFQNNGVVDDSQLPKDRFSAERLKGVDSTLKIQPAKLEDSAVYLCASSPTQGQTFSYNEQFFGPGTRLTVL.